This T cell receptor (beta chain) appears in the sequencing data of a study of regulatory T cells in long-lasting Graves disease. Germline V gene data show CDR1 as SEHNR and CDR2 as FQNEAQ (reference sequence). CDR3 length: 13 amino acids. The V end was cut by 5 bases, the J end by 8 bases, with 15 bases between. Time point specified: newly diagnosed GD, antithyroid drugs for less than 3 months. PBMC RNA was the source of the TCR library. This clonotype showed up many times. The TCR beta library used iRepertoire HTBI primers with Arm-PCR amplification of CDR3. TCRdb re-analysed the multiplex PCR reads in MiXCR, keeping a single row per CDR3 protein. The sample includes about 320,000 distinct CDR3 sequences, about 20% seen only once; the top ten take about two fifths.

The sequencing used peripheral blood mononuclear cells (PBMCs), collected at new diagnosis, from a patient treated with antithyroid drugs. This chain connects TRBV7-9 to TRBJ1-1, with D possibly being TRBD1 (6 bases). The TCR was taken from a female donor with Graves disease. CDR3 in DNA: TGTGCCAGCAGCCTCGGCGGGGGGCCCGAAGCTTTCTTT. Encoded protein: CASSLGGGPEAFF.